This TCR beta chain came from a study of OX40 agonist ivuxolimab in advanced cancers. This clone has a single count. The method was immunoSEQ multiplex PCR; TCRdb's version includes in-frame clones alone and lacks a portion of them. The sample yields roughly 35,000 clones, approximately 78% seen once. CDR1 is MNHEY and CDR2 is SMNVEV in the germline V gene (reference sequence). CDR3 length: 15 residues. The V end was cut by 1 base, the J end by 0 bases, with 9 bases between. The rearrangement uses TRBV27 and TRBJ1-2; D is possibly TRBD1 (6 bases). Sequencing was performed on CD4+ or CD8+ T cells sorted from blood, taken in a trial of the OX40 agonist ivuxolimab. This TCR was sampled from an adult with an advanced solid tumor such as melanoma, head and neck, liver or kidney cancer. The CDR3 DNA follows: TGTGCCAGCAGTTTATGGACAGTCGCTAACTATGGCTACACCTTC. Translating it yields CASSLWTVANYGYTF.